This T cell receptor beta chain is from a study of blood T cells in healthy people across ages. Overall study context: Template switching recovered approximately one barcoded beta molecule for every two T cells.

The study's findings and limits: With unsorted PBMCs, a conclusive comparison of naive versus antigen-experienced cells was not possible. Researchers judged that diversity estimates from one million T cells fell short of true values.

Of note for this clonotype: Its antigen is undetermined.

CDR1 and CDR2 (germline): MDHEN, SYDVKM. The CDR3 covers 13 residues. Trimming left V 6 bases short and J 3 bases short, with 10 bases between. Every donor provided 9.5 to 10 milliliters of peripheral blood. A second roughly 6 to 11 cycle PCR used barcoded and J-beta primers. TCRdb re-called the 5' RACE reads through MiXCR, storing one row per CDR3 protein. The top ten clones hold around a fifth of a sample with 850,000 to 1,000,000 distinct CDR3 sequences, roughly 51% of them seen once. This receptor was identified in a woman aged 55-69 years in good health. The sequencing input was blood. This sequence joins TRBV28 and TRBJ2-3; D is uncertain. The CDR3 coding sequence is TGTGCCAGCAGCTTAGAAATGACAGATACGCAGTATTTT. Translation gives CASSLEMTDTQYF.